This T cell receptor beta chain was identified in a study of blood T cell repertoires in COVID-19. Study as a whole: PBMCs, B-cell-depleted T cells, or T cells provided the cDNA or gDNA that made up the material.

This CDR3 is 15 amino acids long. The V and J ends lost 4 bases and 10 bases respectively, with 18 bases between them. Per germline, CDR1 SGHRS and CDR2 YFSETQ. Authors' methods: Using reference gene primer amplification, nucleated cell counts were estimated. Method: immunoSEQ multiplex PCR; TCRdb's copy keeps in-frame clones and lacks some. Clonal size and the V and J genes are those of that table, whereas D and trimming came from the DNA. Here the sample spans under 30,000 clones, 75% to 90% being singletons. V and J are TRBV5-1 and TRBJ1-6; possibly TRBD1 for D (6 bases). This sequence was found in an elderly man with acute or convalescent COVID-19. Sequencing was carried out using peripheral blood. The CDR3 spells CASSPDAGGESPLHF. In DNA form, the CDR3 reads TGCGCCAGCAGCCCTGACGCGGGGGGCGAATCACCCCTCCACTTT.